These T cell receptor beta chains were read from a single sample in a study of CD8+CD57+ T cells in acquired aplastic anemia. A single record per CDR3 protein comes from TCRdb applying MiXCR to the reads. The table lists 400,000 to 450,000 distinct CDR3 sequences, roughly 64% of them singletons. What was sequenced was sorted CD4+, CD8+, or CD8+CD57+ T cells (not recorded which) from PBMCs. All receptors come from a human donor in good health, serving as a control. CDR3s include the opening cysteine and the closing phenylalanine or tryptophan. D genes are given only for firm matches. Clone size appears in some rows only: once, few, many, or a class for an expanded clone.

CDR3 DNA: TGTGCCAGCAGCGAGACAGGGGGGAACCAAGAGACCCTCTTT
CDR3 protein: CASSETGGNQETLF
J gene: TRBJ1-1
clone size: .
V gene: TRBV9
D gene: TRBD1

CDR3 DNA: TGCAGTGCTAGAGCGCTCACGACGACTGATGGCTACACCTTC
CDR3 protein: CSARALTTTDGYTF
J gene: TRBJ1-2
clone size: .
V gene: TRBV20-1
D gene: .

CDR3 DNA: TGTGCCAGCAGCTTAGCAGGACGGGGGGAATACAATGAGCAGTTCTTC
CDR3 protein: CASSLAGRGEYNEQFF
J gene: TRBJ2-1
clone size: many
V gene: TRBV7-2
D gene: TRBD2

CDR3 DNA: TGTGCCAGCAGCCCACGGACAGACTACTATGGCTACACCTTC
CDR3 protein: CASSPRTDYYGYTF
J gene: TRBJ1-2
clone size: .
V gene: TRBV9
D gene: .

CDR3 DNA: TGTGCCAGCAGCTTGTACCCCTGGGACGAGAATTCCTACAATGAGCAGTTCTTC
CDR3 protein: CASSLYPWDENSYNEQFF
J gene: TRBJ2-1
clone size: .
V gene: TRBV5-4
D gene: .

CDR3 DNA: TGTGCCAGCAGCTTAGTTCGCGACACTGAAGCTTTCTTT
CDR3 protein: CASSLVRDTEAFF
J gene: TRBJ1-1
clone size: .
V gene: TRBV7-9
D gene: .

CDR3 DNA: TGTGCCAGCAGTGAGGGGCCAGCAACGCAGTATTTT
CDR3 protein: CASSEGPATQYF
J gene: TRBJ2-3
clone size: many
V gene: TRBV6-1
D gene: .

CDR3 DNA: TGTGCCAGCAGTTTTACGGTTGGTGTTTACGGGCAGTACTTC
CDR3 protein: CASSFTVGVYGQYF
J gene: TRBJ2-7
clone size: .
V gene: TRBV2
D gene: .

CDR3 DNA: TGTGCCAGCACCCCGCGAACGGGGGGGTACTACGAGCAGTACTTC
CDR3 protein: CASTPRTGGYYEQYF
J gene: TRBJ2-7
clone size: .
V gene: TRBV19
D gene: TRBD2

CDR3 DNA: TGCAGTGCTAGAGGGACTCCGATCACTGAAGCTTTCTTT
CDR3 protein: CSARGTPITEAFF
J gene: TRBJ1-1
clone size: many
V gene: TRBV20-1
D gene: .

CDR3 DNA: TGTGCCATCACCTCGGACAGGGGTCCCACCGGGGAGCTGTTTTTT
CDR3 protein: CAITSDRGPTGELFF
J gene: TRBJ2-2
clone size: many
V gene: TRBV10-3
D gene: TRBD1

CDR3 DNA: TGTGCCAGCAGTGAATCGGGGGGGGACTTCGGAAAACTGTTTTTT
CDR3 protein: CASSESGGDFGKLFF
J gene: TRBJ1-4
clone size: .
V gene: TRBV25-1
D gene: .

CDR3 DNA: TGTGCCACCAGCAGAGAGTCTTCAACAGCACAATATGGCTACACCTTC
CDR3 protein: CATSRESSTAQYGYTF
J gene: TRBJ1-2
clone size: .
V gene: TRBV15
D gene: .

CDR3 DNA: TGTGCCAGCAGCGTAGCAATCCGCACAGATACGCAGTATTTT
CDR3 protein: CASSVAIRTDTQYF
J gene: TRBJ2-3
clone size: many
V gene: TRBV9
D gene: .

CDR3 DNA: TGTGCCAGCAGCGTAGTACAGGACTACACTGAAGCTTTCTTT
CDR3 protein: CASSVVQDYTEAFF
J gene: TRBJ1-1
clone size: many
V gene: TRBV9
D gene: .

CDR3 DNA: TGCAGTGCTAGGGGGGACAGGGGATTCTATGGCTACACCTTC
CDR3 protein: CSARGDRGFYGYTF
J gene: TRBJ1-2
clone size: many
V gene: TRBV20-1
D gene: TRBD1

CDR3 DNA: TGTGTCAGCAGAACACCTAGCGGGACCTCCTACCAGCAGTTT
CDR3 protein: CVSRTPSGTSYQQF
J gene: TRBJ1-6
clone size: .
V gene: TRBV7-2
D gene: .

CDR3 DNA: TGTGCCAGCAGCACTCGGACAGGGACGAACTATAGCTTGTTTTTC
CDR3 protein: CASSTRTGTNYSLFF
J gene: TRBJ1-4
clone size: .
V gene: TRBV15
D gene: TRBD1

CDR3 DNA: TGTGCCAGCAGCAAGGGGACAGAGAGCAATCAGCCCCAGCATTTT
CDR3 protein: CASSKGTESNQPQHF
J gene: TRBJ1-5
clone size: .
V gene: TRBV13
D gene: TRBD1

CDR3 DNA: TGTGCCAGCACCCTACGGGCAGGAGACACTGAGGCTTTCTTT
CDR3 protein: CASTLRAGDTEAFF
J gene: TRBJ1-1
clone size: .
V gene: TRBV6-5
D gene: .

CDR3 DNA: TGTGCCAGTGGGACTAGCGGGTGGGATACGCAGTATTTT
CDR3 protein: CASGTSGWDTQYF
J gene: TRBJ2-3
clone size: .
V gene: TRBV2
D gene: TRBD2

CDR3 DNA: TGCAGTGCTAGAGATTCCGGACAGGGAGTTTCAGCAGCTTTCTTT
CDR3 protein: CSARDSGQGVSAAFF
J gene: TRBJ1-1
clone size: many
V gene: TRBV20-1
D gene: TRBD1

CDR3 DNA: TGTGCCTGGAGTAACACGCAAGAGACCCAGTACTTC
CDR3 protein: CAWSNTQETQYF
J gene: TRBJ2-5
clone size: many
V gene: TRBV30
D gene: .

CDR3 DNA: TGTGCCAGCAGTTTATTAGGTTCTGGGGCCAACGTCCTGACTTTC
CDR3 protein: CASSLLGSGANVLTF
J gene: TRBJ2-6
clone size: .
V gene: TRBV12-3/TRBV12-4
D gene: .

CDR3 DNA: TGTGCCAGTAGTGGGGGCCTTGGCTACACCTTC
CDR3 protein: CASSGGLGYTF
J gene: TRBJ1-2
clone size: many
V gene: TRBV19
D gene: .

CDR3 DNA: TGTGCCAGCAGCTCACCACAGGGTAACTTATATGGCTACACCTTC
CDR3 protein: CASSSPQGNLYGYTF
J gene: TRBJ1-2
clone size: .
V gene: TRBV11-2
D gene: .

CDR3 DNA: TGTGCCAGCAGCGTAGTCGCGGGGGGCCTCTCAGAGACCCAGTACTTC
CDR3 protein: CASSVVAGGLSETQYF
J gene: TRBJ2-5
clone size: .
V gene: TRBV5-1
D gene: TRBD2

CDR3 DNA: TGCGCCAGCACTCCCGGCGGGACTAGCACAGATACGCAGTATTTT
CDR3 protein: CASTPGGTSTDTQYF
J gene: TRBJ2-3
clone size: .
V gene: TRBV5-1
D gene: .

CDR3 DNA: TGTGCCAGCAGCTTTGGTCGTAGCGGGGAGGCGGTTGGGGCCAACGTCCTGACTTTC
CDR3 protein: CASSFGRSGEAVGANVLTF
J gene: TRBJ2-6
clone size: .
V gene: TRBV7-2
D gene: TRBD2

CDR3 DNA: TGTGCCAGCAGCGCAGCTTTGGGGAGGACCTACGAGCAGATATATTTT
CDR3 protein: CASSAALGRTYEQIYF
J gene: TRBJ1-3
clone size: .
V gene: TRBV7-3
D gene: .

CDR3 DNA: TGTGCCAGCAGCTTAGCCTCCGGGACGGAGAACGCTGAAGCCTTCTTT
CDR3 protein: CASSLASGTENAEAFF
J gene: TRBJ1-1
clone size: .
V gene: TRBV7-2
D gene: .

CDR3 DNA: TGTGCCAGCAGGGGGGACCCATGGGAGACTGAGTATTTC
CDR3 protein: CASRGDPWETEYF
J gene: TRBJ2-5
clone size: .
V gene: TRBV7-4
D gene: .

CDR3 DNA: TGTGCCAGCAGCCGGAAAACAGGGGCGGCTTACGCGCAGTACTTC
CDR3 protein: CASSRKTGAAYAQYF
J gene: TRBJ2-7
clone size: .
V gene: TRBV9
D gene: TRBD1

CDR3 DNA: TGTGCCAGCAGTCCTAATAGCGGGGGGTCAGATACGCAGTATTTT
CDR3 protein: CASSPNSGGSDTQYF
J gene: TRBJ2-3
clone size: .
V gene: TRBV12-3/TRBV12-4
D gene: TRBD2

CDR3 DNA: TGTGCCAGCAGGGCGCCGACAGGGGGAGATACGCCAGATACGCAGTATTTT
CDR3 protein: CASRAPTGGDTPDTQYF
J gene: TRBJ2-3
clone size: .
V gene: TRBV9
D gene: TRBD1

CDR3 DNA: TGTGCCACCAGTGTGGGATACAACTATGGCTACACCTTC
CDR3 protein: CATSVGYNYGYTF
J gene: TRBJ1-2
clone size: .
V gene: TRBV25-1
D gene: .

CDR3 DNA: TGTGCCATCAGTGAGAAGAGGACTAGCGGAGACAATGAGCAGTTCTTC
CDR3 protein: CAISEKRTSGDNEQFF
J gene: TRBJ2-1
clone size: few
V gene: TRBV10-3
D gene: TRBD2

CDR3 DNA: TGTGCCACCAGCATGCAGGGAGGGCTTCATGAGCAGTACTTC
CDR3 protein: CATSMQGGLHEQYF
J gene: TRBJ2-7
clone size: .
V gene: TRBV15
D gene: TRBD2

CDR3 DNA: TGCGCCAGCAGCTTGGAGGCAGGGCGCGGACGGGAGCAGTTCTTC
CDR3 protein: CASSLEAGRGREQFF
J gene: TRBJ2-1
clone size: .
V gene: TRBV5-1
D gene: .

CDR3 DNA: TGTGCCAGCAGCGAGAATAGGAAGGTTTCAGCTTTCTTT
CDR3 protein: CASSENRKVSAFF
J gene: TRBJ1-1
clone size: .
V gene: TRBV5-5
D gene: .

CDR3 DNA: TGCAGTGCCTCCAATTTGCTAGCGGGCACCGGGGAGCTGTTTTTT
CDR3 protein: CSASNLLAGTGELFF
J gene: TRBJ2-2
clone size: many
V gene: TRBV20-1
D gene: TRBD2

CDR3 DNA: TGTGCCACCAGCAGCCTCCGGGACAGGGAAGCTTTCTTT
CDR3 protein: CATSSLRDREAFF
J gene: TRBJ1-1
clone size: .
V gene: TRBV15
D gene: TRBD1

CDR3 DNA: TGTGCCGCCCGGGAAAGTGCTAGCCAGCCCCAGTACTTT
CDR3 protein: CAARESASQPQYF
J gene: TRBJ1-1
clone size: .
V gene: TRBV2
D gene: .